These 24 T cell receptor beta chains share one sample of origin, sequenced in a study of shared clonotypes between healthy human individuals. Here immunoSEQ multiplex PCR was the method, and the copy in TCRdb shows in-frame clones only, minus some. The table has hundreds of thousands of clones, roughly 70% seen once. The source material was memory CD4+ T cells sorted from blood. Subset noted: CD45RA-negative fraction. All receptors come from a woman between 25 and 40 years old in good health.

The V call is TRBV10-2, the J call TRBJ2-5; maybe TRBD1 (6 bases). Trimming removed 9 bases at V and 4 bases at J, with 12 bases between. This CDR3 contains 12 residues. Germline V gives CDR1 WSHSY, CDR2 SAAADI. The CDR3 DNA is TGCGCCAGTCAGGGGATCGGAGAGACCCAGTACTTC. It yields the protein CASQGIGETQYF.

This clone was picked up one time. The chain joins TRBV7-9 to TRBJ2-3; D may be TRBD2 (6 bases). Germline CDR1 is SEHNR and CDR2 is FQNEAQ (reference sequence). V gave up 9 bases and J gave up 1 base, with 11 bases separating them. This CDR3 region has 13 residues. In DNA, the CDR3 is TGTGCCAGATCGGCTAGCGGCACAGATACGCAGTATTTT. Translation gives CARSASGTDTQYF.

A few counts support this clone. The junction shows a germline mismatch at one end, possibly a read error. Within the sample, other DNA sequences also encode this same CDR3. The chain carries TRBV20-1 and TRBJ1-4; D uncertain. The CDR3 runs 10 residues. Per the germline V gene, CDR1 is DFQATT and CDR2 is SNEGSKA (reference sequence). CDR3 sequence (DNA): TGCAGTGTTAGACGAGAAAAACTGTTTTTT. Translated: CSVRREKLFF.

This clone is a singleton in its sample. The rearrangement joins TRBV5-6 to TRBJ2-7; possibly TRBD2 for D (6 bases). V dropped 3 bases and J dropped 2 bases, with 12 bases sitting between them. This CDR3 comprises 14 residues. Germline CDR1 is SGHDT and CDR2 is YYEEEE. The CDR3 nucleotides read TGTGCCAGCAGCTCGGGGGTCGGAGCCTACGAGCAGTACTTC. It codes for CASSSGVGAYEQYF.

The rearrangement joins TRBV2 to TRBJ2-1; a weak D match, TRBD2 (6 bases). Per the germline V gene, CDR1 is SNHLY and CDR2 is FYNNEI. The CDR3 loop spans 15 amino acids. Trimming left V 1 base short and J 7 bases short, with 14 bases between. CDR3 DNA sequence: TGTGCCAGCAGTGAAGAGGTATTAGGAGGGAATGAGCAGTTCTTC. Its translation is CASSEEVLGGNEQFF.

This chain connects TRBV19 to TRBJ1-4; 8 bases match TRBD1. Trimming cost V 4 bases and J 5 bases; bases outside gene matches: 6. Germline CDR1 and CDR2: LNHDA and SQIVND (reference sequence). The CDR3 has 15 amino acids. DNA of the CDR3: TGTGCCAGTAGTACCCAGGGGGCTGGCAATGAAAAACTGTTTTTT. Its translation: CASSTQGAGNEKLFF.

The CDR3 is CASSQAGELFF. For the CDR3, the DNA is TGTGCCAGCTCCCAGGCAGGGGAGCTGTTTTTT. This rearrangement joins TRBV18 to TRBJ2-2, with no clear D. There are 11 residues in the CDR3. V was trimmed by 6 bases and J by 8 bases, leaving 7 bases between them. The germline V gene encodes CDR1 KGHSH and CDR2 LQKENI.

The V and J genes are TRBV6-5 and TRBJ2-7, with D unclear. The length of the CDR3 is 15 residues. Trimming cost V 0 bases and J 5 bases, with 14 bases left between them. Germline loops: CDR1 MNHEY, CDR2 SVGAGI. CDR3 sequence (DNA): TGTGCCAGCAGTTACTCCGCAGGTAGGCAGGACGAGCAGTACTTC. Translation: CASSYSAGRQDEQYF.

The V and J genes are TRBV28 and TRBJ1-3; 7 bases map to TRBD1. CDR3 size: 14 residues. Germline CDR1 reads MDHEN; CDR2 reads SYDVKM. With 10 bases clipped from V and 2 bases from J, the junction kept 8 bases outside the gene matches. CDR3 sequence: CATYRGSAGNTIYF. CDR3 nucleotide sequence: TGTGCCACCTACAGGGGATCGGCTGGAAACACCATATATTTT.

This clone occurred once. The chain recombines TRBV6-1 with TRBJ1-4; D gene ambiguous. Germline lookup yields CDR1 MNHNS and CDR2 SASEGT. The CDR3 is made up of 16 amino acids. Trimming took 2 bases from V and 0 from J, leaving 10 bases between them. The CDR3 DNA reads TGTGCCAGCAGTGAATTTTCAACAGCAACTAATGAAAAACTGTTTTTT. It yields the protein CASSEFSTATNEKLFF.

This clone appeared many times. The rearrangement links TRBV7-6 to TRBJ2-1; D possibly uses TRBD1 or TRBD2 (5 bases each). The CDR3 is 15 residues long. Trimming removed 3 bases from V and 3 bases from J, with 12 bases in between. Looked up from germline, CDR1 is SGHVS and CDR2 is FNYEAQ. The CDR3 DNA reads TGTGCCAGCAGCTTCCGGGACGGACTCTACAATGAGCAGTTCTTC. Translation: CASSFRDGLYNEQFF.

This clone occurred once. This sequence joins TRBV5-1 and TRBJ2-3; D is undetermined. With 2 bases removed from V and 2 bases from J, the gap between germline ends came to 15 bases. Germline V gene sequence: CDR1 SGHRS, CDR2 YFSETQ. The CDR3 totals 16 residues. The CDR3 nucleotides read TGCGCCAGCAGCTTATTGGCAGGAACCCACACAGATACGCAGTATTTT. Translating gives CASSLLAGTHTDTQYF.

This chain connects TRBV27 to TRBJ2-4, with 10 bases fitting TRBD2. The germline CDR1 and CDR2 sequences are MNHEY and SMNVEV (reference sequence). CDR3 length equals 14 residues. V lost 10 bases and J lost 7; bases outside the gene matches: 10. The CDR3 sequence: CATALAGGGNIQYF. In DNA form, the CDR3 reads TGTGCCACCGCCTTAGCGGGAGGAGGGAACATTCAGTACTTC.

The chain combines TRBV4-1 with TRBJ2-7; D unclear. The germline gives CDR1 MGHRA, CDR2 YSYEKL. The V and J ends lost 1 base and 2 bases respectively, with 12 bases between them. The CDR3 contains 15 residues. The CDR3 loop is CASSQAPADAYEQYF. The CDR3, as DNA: TGCGCCAGCAGCCAAGCCCCGGCCGATGCCTACGAGCAGTACTTC.

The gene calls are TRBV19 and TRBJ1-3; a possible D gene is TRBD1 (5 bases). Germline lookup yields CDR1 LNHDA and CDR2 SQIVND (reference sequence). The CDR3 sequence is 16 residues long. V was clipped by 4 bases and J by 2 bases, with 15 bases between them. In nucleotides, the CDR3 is TGTGCCAGTAGTAGCCAGGGACTCTCGCCTGGAAACACCATATATTTT. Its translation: CASSSQGLSPGNTIYF.

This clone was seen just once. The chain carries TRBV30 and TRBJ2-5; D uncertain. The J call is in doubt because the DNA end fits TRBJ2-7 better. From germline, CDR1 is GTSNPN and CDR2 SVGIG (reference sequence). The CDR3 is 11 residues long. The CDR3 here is CAWSVIYEQYF. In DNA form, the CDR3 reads TGTGCCTGGAGTGTAATCTACGAGCAGTACTTC.

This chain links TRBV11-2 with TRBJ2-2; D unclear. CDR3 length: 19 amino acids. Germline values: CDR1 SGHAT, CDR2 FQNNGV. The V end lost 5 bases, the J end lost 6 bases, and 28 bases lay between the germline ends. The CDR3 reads CASSKLNSPLAVWAGELFF. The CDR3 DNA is TGTGCCAGCAGCAAATTAAACTCACCCTTAGCTGTTTGGGCCGGGGAGCTGTTTTTT.

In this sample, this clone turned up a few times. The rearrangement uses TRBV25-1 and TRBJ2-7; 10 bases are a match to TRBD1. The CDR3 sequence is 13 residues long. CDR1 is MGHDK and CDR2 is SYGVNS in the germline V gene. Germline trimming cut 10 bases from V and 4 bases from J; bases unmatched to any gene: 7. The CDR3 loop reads CATVGQGVYEQYF. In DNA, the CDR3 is TGTGCCACCGTAGGACAGGGGGTATACGAGCAGTACTTC.

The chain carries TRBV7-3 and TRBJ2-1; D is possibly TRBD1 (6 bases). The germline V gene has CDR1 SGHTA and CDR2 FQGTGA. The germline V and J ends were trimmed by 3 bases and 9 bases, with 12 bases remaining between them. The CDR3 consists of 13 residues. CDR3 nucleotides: TGTGCCAGCAGCTTCGGACAGAGCCTTGAGCAGTTCTTC. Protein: CASSFGQSLEQFF.

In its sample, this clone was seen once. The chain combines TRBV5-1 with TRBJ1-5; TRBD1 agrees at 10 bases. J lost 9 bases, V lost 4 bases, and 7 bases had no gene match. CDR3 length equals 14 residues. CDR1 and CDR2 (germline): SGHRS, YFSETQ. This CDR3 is CASSPGTGVSPQHF. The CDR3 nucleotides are TGCGCCAGCAGCCCCGGGACAGGGGTCTCGCCCCAGCATTTT.

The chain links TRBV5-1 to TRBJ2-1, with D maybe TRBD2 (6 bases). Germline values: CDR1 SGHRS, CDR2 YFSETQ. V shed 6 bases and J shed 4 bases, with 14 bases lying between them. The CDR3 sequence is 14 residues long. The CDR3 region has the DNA TGCGCCAGCAATAGGGACTCCGAATACAATGAGCAGTTCTTC. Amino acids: CASNRDSEYNEQFF.

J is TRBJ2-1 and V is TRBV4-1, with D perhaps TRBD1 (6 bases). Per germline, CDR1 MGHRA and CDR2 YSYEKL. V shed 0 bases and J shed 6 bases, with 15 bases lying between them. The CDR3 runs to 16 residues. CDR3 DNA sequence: TGCGCCAGCAGCCAAGATCGTTTGGGGGCTTCCAATGAGCAGTTCTTC. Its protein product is CASSQDRLGASNEQFF.

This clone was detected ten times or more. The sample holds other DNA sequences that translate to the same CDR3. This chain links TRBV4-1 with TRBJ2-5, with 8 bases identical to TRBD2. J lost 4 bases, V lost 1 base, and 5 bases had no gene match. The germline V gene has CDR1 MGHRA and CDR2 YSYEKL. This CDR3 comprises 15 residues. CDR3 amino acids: CASSQGPGGTETQYF. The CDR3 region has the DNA TGCGCCAGCAGCCAAGGCCCGGGAGGGACAGAGACCCAGTACTTC.

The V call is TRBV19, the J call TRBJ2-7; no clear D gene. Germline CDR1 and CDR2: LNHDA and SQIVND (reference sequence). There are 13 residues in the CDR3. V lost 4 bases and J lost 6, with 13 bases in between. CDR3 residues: CASSRDLRSEQYF. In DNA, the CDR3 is TGTGCCAGTAGTAGAGACTTGAGATCCGAGCAGTACTTC.